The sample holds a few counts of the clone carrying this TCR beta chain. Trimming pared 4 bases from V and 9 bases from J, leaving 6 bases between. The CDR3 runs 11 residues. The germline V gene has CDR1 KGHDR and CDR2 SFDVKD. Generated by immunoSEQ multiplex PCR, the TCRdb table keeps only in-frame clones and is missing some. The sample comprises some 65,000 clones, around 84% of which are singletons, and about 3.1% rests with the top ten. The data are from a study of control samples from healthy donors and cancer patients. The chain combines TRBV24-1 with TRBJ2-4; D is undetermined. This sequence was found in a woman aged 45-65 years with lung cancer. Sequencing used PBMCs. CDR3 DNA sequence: TGTGCCACCAGTGAAACCTCCATTCAGTACTTC. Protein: CATSETSIQYF.